One and the same sample provided the 10 T cell receptor beta chains below, sequenced in a study of post-analysis software for immune sequencing data. Study-level findings and limits: TRBV segments more frequent in patients than in controls numbered several and included TRBV5-6, TRBV5-1 and TRBV20-1.

Tagging with unique molecular identifiers was a feature of the TCR beta cDNA libraries. TCRdb itself ran the PCR reads through MiXCR, one entry per CDR3 protein. The sample has 450,000 to 650,000 distinct CDR3 sequences, 44% seen once. Their target antigens are unknown. Sequencing input: blood. The receptors come from a girl aged 10-17 years with multiple sclerosis.

The rearrangement joins TRBV27 to TRBJ2-4; D is unclear. From germline, CDR1 is MNHEY and CDR2 SMNVEV (reference sequence). The CDR3 consists of 14 residues. V was pared by 3 bases and J by 2 bases, with 8 bases between. The CDR3 loop is CASSFLGSKNIQYF. In DNA form, the CDR3 reads TGTGCCAGCAGTTTTTTGGGGTCCAAAAACATTCAGTACTTC.

The V gene is TRBV5-1, the J gene TRBJ1-2; the match to TRBD1 covers 8 bases. The CDR3 totals 14 residues. CDR1 is SGHRS and CDR2 is YFSETQ in the germline V gene. The junction had 7 bases not matched to a gene; V was cut back by 6 bases and J by 3 bases. The CDR3 region is CASTRGQGDYGYTF. The CDR3 bases are TGCGCCAGCACCCGAGGACAGGGAGACTATGGCTACACCTTC.

This clonotype has just a few counts. This sequence joins TRBV12-3 or TRBV12-4 and TRBJ2-7; D ambiguous. V was shortened by 6 bases and J by 3 bases, with 12 bases between the two germline ends. There are 13 residues in the CDR3. CDR3 region: CASRDNENYEQYF. Written as DNA, the CDR3 is TGTGCCAGCAGGGATAATGAGAACTACGAGCAGTACTTC.

The chain joins TRBV29-1 to TRBJ2-7; D unclear. The J call could be wrong; TRBJ2-5 is a better fit for the DNA end. Germline V gene sequence: CDR1 SQVTM, CDR2 ANQGSEA. The CDR3 consists of 13 residues. The CDR3 here is CSVLRPPVKTQYF. The CDR3 coding sequence is TGCAGCGTCCTGAGACCGCCAGTCAAGACCCAGTACTTC.

This clonotype was seen a handful of times. The chain couples TRBV9 to TRBJ2-4; TRBD2 might be the D (7 bases). The CDR3 covers 18 residues. CDR1 is SGDLS and CDR2 is YYNGEE in the germline V gene. Trimming removed 3 bases at V and 2 bases at J, with 21 bases between. CDR3 nucleotide sequence: TGTGCCAGCAGCGCCCCCTGGGAGGGGGGGACTTCCAAAAACATTCAGTACTTC. Translated, it gives CASSAPWEGGTSKNIQYF.

At least ten counts were recorded for this clonotype. The chain combines TRBV24-1 with TRBJ1-1; D is undetermined. The CDR3 runs 11 residues. Trimming took 10 bases from V and 5 from J, leaving 10 bases between them. Germline CDR1 reads KGHDR; CDR2 reads SFDVKD. The CDR3 reads CATYRGTEAFF. The CDR3 bases are TGTGCCACTTACCGAGGGACTGAAGCTTTCTTT.

This clonotype turned up a few times. The rearrangement joins TRBV29-1 to TRBJ2-1, with 7 nucleotides matching TRBD2. Trimming took 3 bases from V and 0 from J; bases not matched to a gene: 5. Germline V gives CDR1 SQVTM, CDR2 ANQGSEA. CDR3 size: 15 residues. CDR3 in DNA: TGCAGCGTTGACGGGAGGATGAGCTCCTACAATGAGCAGTTCTTC. As protein: CSVDGRMSSYNEQFF.

The chain joins TRBV20-1 to TRBJ2-1; the D gene is possibly TRBD1 (5 bases). V was cut by 3 bases and J by 3 bases, with 18 bases left in between. CDR1 is DFQATT, CDR2 SNEGSKA, per germline (reference sequence). This CDR3 has 16 residues. This CDR3 is CSASVAGWEGYNEQFF. As DNA, the CDR3 is TGCAGTGCTAGTGTCGCAGGGTGGGAAGGCTACAATGAGCAGTTCTTC.

The table lists this clonotype with a few counts. The CDR3 loop is CASSFSGDRVYGYTF. The CDR3 DNA follows: TGTGCCAGCAGCTTCTCAGGTGACAGGGTCTACGGCTACACCTTC. The rearrangement links TRBV7-6 to TRBJ1-2; 7 positions agree with TRBD1. The CDR3 extends over 15 amino acids. Germline lookup yields CDR1 SGHVS and CDR2 FNYEAQ. V lost 3 bases, J lost 8 bases, and 12 bases stayed unmatched.

The chain couples TRBV11-2 to TRBJ1-4; tentatively, D is TRBD1 (5 bases). Germline V gene data show CDR1 as SGHAT and CDR2 as FQNNGV. V was pared by 1 base and J by 0 bases, with 18 bases between. The CDR3 contains 19 residues. The CDR3 spells CASSLGDGRSRATNEKLFF. For the CDR3, the DNA is TGTGCCAGCAGCTTAGGGGACGGACGCTCAAGGGCAACTAATGAAAAACTGTTTTTT.